This paragraph reports one T cell receptor beta chain. Antigen: not known. This entry belongs to a study of cytomegalovirus exposure and HLA in healthy donors. Broader study findings: In vitro data verified a few CMV-associated chains as specific for CMV antigens.

The PCR ran on 60 Vbeta and 13 Jbeta primers. Original processing methods: A follow-up analysis tallied tens of millions of unique TCR beta chains, some 9.9 million shared. Repertoires were generated with immunoSEQ multiplex PCR, while TCRdb's copy carries only in-frame clones and drops some. The DNA gave D and trimming, while V, J and clone size come from that table. The sample consists of 150,000 or so clones, around three quarters of them appearing once. The germline V gene encodes CDR1 SGDLS and CDR2 YYNGEE. Trimming took off 0 bases at V and 1 base at J, with 10 bases between the two ends. The CDR3 sequence is 15 residues long.

The source is a man aged 40-49 years in good health and CMV-seropositive. J is TRBJ1-1 and V is TRBV9, with D perhaps TRBD1 (6 bases). Sequenced material: PBMCs. CDR3 protein: CASSVGNRANTEAFF. CDR3 DNA: TGTGCCAGCAGCGTAGGTAACAGGGCGAACACTGAAGCTTTCTTT.